Following are 5 T cell receptor beta chains from one sample sequenced in a study of T-cell reconstitution after alpha-beta-depleted transplantation in children. Unique molecular identifiers were incorporated during preparation of the TCRbeta library. TCRdb reanalysed the PCR reads using MiXCR and keeps one entry per CDR3 protein. Of 490,000 or so distinct CDR3 sequences detected, 10% appear once; the ten largest clones hold around 2%. Source: PBMCs, taken before TCRalphabeta/CD19-depleted stem cell transplant. Receptor source: a child under 10 years old with inherited bone marrow failure, due to receive a stem cell transplant.

A single count supports this clonotype. V gene TRBV14 combines with J gene TRBJ2-2; D is unresolved. The V gene lost 3 bases and the J gene lost 7 bases, with 12 bases spanning the gap. The length of the CDR3 is 14 residues. Germline V gene data show CDR1 as SGHDN and CDR2 as FVKESK. CDR3 residues: CASSHLTWGGELFF. DNA of the CDR3: TGTGCCAGCAGCCATCTCACGTGGGGCGGGGAGCTGTTTTTT.

The V and J genes are TRBV6-1 and TRBJ2-1; D remains ambiguous. Trimming took off 3 bases at V and 2 bases at J, with 11 bases between the two ends. The CDR3 covers 15 residues. Germline lookup yields CDR1 MNHNS and CDR2 SASEGT. The CDR3 loop is CASSDVSRAYNEQFF. The CDR3 DNA is TGTGCCAGCAGTGACGTCAGTAGAGCCTACAATGAGCAGTTCTTC.

This clonotype has at least ten counts. The chain joins TRBV4-3 to TRBJ2-1, with D tentatively TRBD2 (6 bases). This CDR3 has 17 amino acids. Germline V lookup: CDR1 LGHNA, CDR2 YSLEER. The V and J ends lost 4 bases and 4 bases respectively, with 20 bases between them. This CDR3 is CASSLEGRLGVYNEQFF. CDR3 sequence (DNA): TGCGCCAGCAGCCTCGAGGGGCGACTAGGGGTATACAATGAGCAGTTCTTC.

DNA for the CDR3: TGTGCCAGCAGCCCTGAGGACAGGGTAGGCTACGAGCAGTACTTC. Translated: CASSPEDRVGYEQYF. The gene calls are TRBV7-9 and TRBJ2-7, with 8 bases matching TRBD1. Germline V gives CDR1 SEHNR, CDR2 FQNEAQ (reference sequence). The CDR3 runs 15 residues. V was pared by 5 bases and J by 3 bases, with 9 bases of the junction left unmatched. Full variable domain (remainder filled in from reference TRBV7-9 and TRBJ2-7): DTGVSQNPRHKITKRGQNVTFRCDPISEHNRLYWYRQTLGQGPEFLTYFQNEAQLEKSRLLSDRFSAERPKGSFSTLEIQRTEQGDSAMYLCASSPEDRVGYEQYFGPGTRLTVT.

This clonotype has at least ten counts. This chain connects TRBV7-2 to TRBJ2-7; D is possibly TRBD2 (5 bases). The CDR3 loop spans 14 amino acids. Between the trimmed V and J ends, which lost 4 bases and 8 bases, there was a span of 18 bases. In germline, CDR1 is SGHTA, CDR2 FQGNSA. CDR3: CASSSVMWEPQQYF. In nucleotides, the CDR3 is TGTGCCAGCAGCTCTGTCATGTGGGAGCCGCAGCAGTACTTC.